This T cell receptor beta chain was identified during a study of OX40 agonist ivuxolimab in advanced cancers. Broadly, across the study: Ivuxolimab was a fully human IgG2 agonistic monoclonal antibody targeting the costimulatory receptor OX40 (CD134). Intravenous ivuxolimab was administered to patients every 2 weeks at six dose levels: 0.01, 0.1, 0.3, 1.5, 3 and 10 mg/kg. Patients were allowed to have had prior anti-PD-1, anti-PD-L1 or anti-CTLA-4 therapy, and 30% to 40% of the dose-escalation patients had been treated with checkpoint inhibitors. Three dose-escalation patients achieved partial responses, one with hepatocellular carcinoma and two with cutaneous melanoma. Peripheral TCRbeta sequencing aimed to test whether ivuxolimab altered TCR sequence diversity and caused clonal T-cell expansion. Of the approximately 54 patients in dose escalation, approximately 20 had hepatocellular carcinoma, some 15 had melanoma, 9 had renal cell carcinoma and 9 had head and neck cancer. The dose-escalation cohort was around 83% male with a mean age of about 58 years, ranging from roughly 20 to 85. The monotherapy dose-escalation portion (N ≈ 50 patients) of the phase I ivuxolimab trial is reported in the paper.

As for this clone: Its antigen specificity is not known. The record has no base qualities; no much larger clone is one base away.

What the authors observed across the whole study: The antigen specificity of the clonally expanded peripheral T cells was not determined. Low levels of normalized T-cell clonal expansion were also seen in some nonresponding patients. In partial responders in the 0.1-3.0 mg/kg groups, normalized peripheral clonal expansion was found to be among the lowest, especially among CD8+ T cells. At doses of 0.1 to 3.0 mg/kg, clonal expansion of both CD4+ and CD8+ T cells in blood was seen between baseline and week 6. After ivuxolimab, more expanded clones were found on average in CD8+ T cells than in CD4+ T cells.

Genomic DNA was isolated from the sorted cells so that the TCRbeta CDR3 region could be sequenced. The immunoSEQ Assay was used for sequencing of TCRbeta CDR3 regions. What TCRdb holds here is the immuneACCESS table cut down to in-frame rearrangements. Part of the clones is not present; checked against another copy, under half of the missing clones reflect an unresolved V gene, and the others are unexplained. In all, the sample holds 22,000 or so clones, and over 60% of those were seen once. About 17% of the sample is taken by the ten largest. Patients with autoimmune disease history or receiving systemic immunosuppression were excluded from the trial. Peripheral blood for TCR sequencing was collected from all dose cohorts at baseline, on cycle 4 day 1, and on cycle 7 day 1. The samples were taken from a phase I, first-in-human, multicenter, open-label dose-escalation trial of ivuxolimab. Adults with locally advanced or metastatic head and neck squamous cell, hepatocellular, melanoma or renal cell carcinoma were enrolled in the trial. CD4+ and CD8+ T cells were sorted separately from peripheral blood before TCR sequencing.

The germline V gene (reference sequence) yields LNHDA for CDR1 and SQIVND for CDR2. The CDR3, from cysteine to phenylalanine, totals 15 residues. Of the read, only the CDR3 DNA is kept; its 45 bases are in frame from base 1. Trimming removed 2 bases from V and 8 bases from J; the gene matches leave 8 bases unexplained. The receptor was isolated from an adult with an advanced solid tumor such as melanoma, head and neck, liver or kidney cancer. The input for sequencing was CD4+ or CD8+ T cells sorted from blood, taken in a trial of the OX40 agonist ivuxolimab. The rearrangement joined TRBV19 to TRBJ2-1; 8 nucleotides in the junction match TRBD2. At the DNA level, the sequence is TGTGCCAGTAGTATATACGGGGGGGCCCTAGATGAGCAGTTCTTC. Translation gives CASSIYGGALDEQFF.